This TCR beta chain was identified during a study of blood T cell repertoires in COVID-19. The V and J ends lost 3 bases and 5 bases respectively, with 10 bases between them. The CDR3 consists of 13 residues. The V gene's germline CDR1 is SEHNR and CDR2 FQNEAQ (reference sequence). This clone was seen just once. Only in-frame clones appear in the TCRdb table, and some are missing; sequencing was by immunoSEQ multiplex PCR. The sample records 100,000 or so clones, roughly 80% being singletons. This TCR was recovered from an older woman with acute or convalescent COVID-19. The chain combines TRBV7-9 with TRBJ1-2, with a possible D match to TRBD1 (5 bases). Sequencing was done on a sample of peripheral blood. CDR3 loop: CASSLGGVYGYTF. As DNA, the CDR3 is TGTGCCAGCAGCTTGGGAGGGGTTTATGGCTACACCTTC.